The rows below give T cell receptor beta chains drawn from one sample of a study of shared clonotypes between healthy human individuals. The repertoire was sequenced with immunoSEQ multiplex PCR; TCRdb's copy has only in-frame clones and lacks some. The sample contains 1 million to 1.3 million clones, around 82% of which appear only once. The sample comprised memory CD4+ T cells from PBMCs. Source of these receptors: a man between 18 and 29 years old in good health. Some clones in this sample may be carry-over from other donors' samples. The CDR3 runs from the conserved cysteine through the conserved F or W. A D gene is named only where the DNA matches it firmly. Size is omitted from some rows. Given values are once, few, many or a class for expanded clones.

v_call	d_call	cdr3_length	j_call	clone_size	cdr3_aa	cdr3_nt
TRBV6-6	.	15	TRBJ2-1	.	CASSPPRDSYNEQFF	TGTGCCAGCAGTCCACCGCGGGACTCCTACAATGAGCAGTTCTTC
TRBV30	TRBD2	14	TRBJ2-1	.	CAWAGLAGGNEQFF	TGTGCCTGGGCGGGACTAGCGGGAGGTAATGAGCAGTTCTTC
TRBV18	.	16	TRBJ2-2	.	CASSPRTDTNTGELFF	TGTGCCAGCTCACCTAGGACAGACACGAACACCGGGGAGCTGTTTTTT
TRBV29-1	TRBD1	13	TRBJ2-2	once	CSVDRGNTGELFF	TGCAGCGTAGACAGGGGAAACACCGGGGAGCTGTTTTTT
TRBV2	.	15	TRBJ1-1	few	CASSEYRAGATEAFF	TGTGCCAGCAGTGAATATAGGGCGGGAGCCACTGAAGCTTTCTTT
TRBV7-3	TRBD2	18	TRBJ2-1	.	CASSLFPSGAGGDNEQFF	TGTGCCAGCAGCTTATTTCCTTCGGGAGCGGGAGGCGACAATGAGCAGTTCTTC
TRBV7-8	TRBD1	16	TRBJ2-7	.	CASSPGARGQSYEQYF	TGTGCCAGCAGCCCTGGGGCCAGGGGGCAATCCTACGAGCAGTACTTC
TRBV27	.	21	TRBJ1-1	.	CASSPGEGLLGRHLMNTEAFF	TGTGCCAGCAGCCCAGGCGAGGGGCTTCTCGGGAGACACCTTATGAACACTGAAGCTTTCTTT
TRBV6-6	.	12	TRBJ2-2	few	CASSTGYGELFF	TGTGCCAGCAGTACAGGGTACGGGGAGCTGTTTTTT
TRBV10-3	.	16	TRBJ2-2	.	CAISPSTGINTGELFF	TGTGCCATCAGTCCCTCTACGGGGATCAACACCGGGGAGCTGTTTTTT
TRBV7-2	TRBD2	16	TRBJ2-3	few	CASSLARGKGSDTQYF	TGTGCCAGCAGCTTAGCGCGGGGGAAGGGGTCAGATACGCAGTATTTT